One and the same sample provided the 32 T cell receptor beta chains below, sequenced in a study of cytomegalovirus exposure and HLA in healthy donors. PCR was performed using 60 Vbeta and 13 Jbeta primers. Data came from immunoSEQ multiplex PCR; TCRdb stores just in-frame clones and leaves some out. The table has some 160,000 clones, around 80% seen once. The sample taken for sequencing was PBMCs. These receptors came from a woman aged 40 to 49 in good health and CMV-seropositive.

This clone turned up a few times. The CDR3 nucleotides are TGTGCCAGCAGCTTAAGTAGCGGGGGGGCCGGTCACAATGAGCAGTTCTTC. Translation gives CASSLSSGGAGHNEQFF. V gene TRBV7-9 combines with J gene TRBJ2-1; 11 bases map to TRBD2. V gave up 2 bases and J gave up 5 bases; unmatched junction bases: 8. The CDR3 is 17 residues long. CDR1 is SEHNR, CDR2 FQNEAQ, per germline (reference sequence). The variable domain in full, with the rest retrieved from reference TRBV7-9 and TRBJ2-1, is DTGVSQNPRHKITKRGQNVTFRCDPISEHNRLYWYRQTLGQGPEFLTYFQNEAQLEKSRLLSDRFSAERPKGSFSTLEIQRTEQGDSAMYLCASSLSSGGAGHNEQFFGPGTRLTVL.

This clone has only a few counts. The chain carries TRBV5-1 and TRBJ1-2, with 11 bases identical to TRBD1. The CDR3 totals 14 residues. Germline V gives CDR1 SGHRS, CDR2 YFSETQ. The ends lost 2 bases at V and 8 bases at J; junction bases unmatched: 5. The CDR3 nucleotides are TGCGCCAGCAGCTTAGGACAGGGGGCGGACGGCTACACCTTC. Its translation: CASSLGQGADGYTF.

The chain combines TRBV9 with TRBJ1-4, with TRBD1 matching 7 bases. Trimming took 5 bases from V and 7 from J; bases not matched to a gene: 11. This CDR3 has 15 amino acids. Germline values: CDR1 SGDLS, CDR2 YYNGEE. The chain's CDR3 is CASSAQGGSGEKLFF. DNA for the CDR3: TGTGCCAGCAGTGCTCAGGGGGGATCGGGTGAAAAACTGTTTTTT.

The chain has TRBV5-6 and TRBJ2-2; 13 bases map to TRBD2. There are 16 residues in the CDR3. Losses at the gene ends were 4 bases for V and 7 bases for J; bases not matched to a gene: 7. The germline V gene has CDR1 SGHDT and CDR2 YYEEEE. The CDR3 sequence: CASSKLAGGQNGELFF. DNA of the CDR3: TGTGCCAGCAGCAAACTAGCGGGGGGGCAGAACGGGGAGCTGTTTTTT.

This rearrangement joins TRBV28 to TRBJ1-5, with 7 bases that match TRBD1. Germline values: CDR1 MDHEN, CDR2 SYDVKM. V shed 10 bases and J 4 bases; nucleotides not matched to a gene: 7. This CDR3 comprises 13 residues. The CDR3: CATKTGHNQPQHF. The CDR3 coding sequence is TGTGCCACAAAGACAGGGCATAATCAGCCCCAGCATTTT.

The J gene is TRBJ1-5, the V gene TRBV7-2, with TRBD1 as a possible D gene (6 bases). V dropped 5 bases and J dropped 2 bases, with 16 bases sitting between them. This CDR3 region has 16 residues. Germline values: CDR1 SGHTA, CDR2 FQGNSA. The CDR3 DNA reads as TGTGCCAGCAGCGCTAGGGGGGGAACACGCAATCAGCCCCAGCATTTT. Its protein is CASSARGGTRNQPQHF.

The chain has TRBV14 and TRBJ2-3; D perhaps matches TRBD2 (7 bases). The CDR3 has 15 residues. Germline V lookup: CDR1 SGHDN, CDR2 FVKESK. The germline V and J ends were trimmed by 7 bases and 1 base, with 15 bases remaining between them. The CDR3 loop reads CASNSFGGRTDTQYF. The CDR3 nucleotides are TGTGCCAGCAACTCCTTCGGGGGGCGCACAGATACGCAGTATTTT. The whole variable domain, remainder taken from reference TRBV14 and TRBJ2-3, is EAGVTQFPSHSVIEKGQTVTLRCDPISGHDNLYWYRRVMGKEIKFLLHFVKESKQDESGMPNNRFLAERTGGTYSTLKVQPAELEDSGVYFCASNSFGGRTDTQYFGPGTRLTVL.

This chain connects TRBV30 to TRBJ2-2; D possibly corresponds to TRBD2 (6 bases). There are 13 residues in the CDR3. CDR1 and CDR2 from the germline V gene are GTSNPN and SVGIG (reference sequence). Trimming pared 2 bases from V and 5 bases from J, leaving 9 bases between. CDR3 sequence: CAWSLAQTGELFF. Here the CDR3 DNA reads TGTGCCTGGAGTCTAGCGCAGACCGGGGAGCTGTTTTTT.

The chain couples TRBV6-5 to TRBJ1-2, with 7 bases identical to TRBD1. The CDR3 totals 14 residues. V was pared by 7 bases and J by 4 bases, with 9 bases of the junction left unmatched. Looked up from germline, CDR1 is MNHEY and CDR2 is SVGAGI. CDR3 DNA: TGTGCCAGCACCTCTTTCACAGGGGTCTATGGCTACACCTTC. It specifies CASTSFTGVYGYTF.

This chain uses TRBV14 with TRBJ1-6; 8 nucleotides align to TRBD1. The junction had 8 bases not matched to a gene; V was cut back by 4 bases and J by 9 bases. This CDR3 contains 15 residues. Per germline, CDR1 SGHDN and CDR2 FVKESK. CDR3 in amino acids: CASSLNAGGSSPLHF. DNA of the CDR3: TGTGCCAGCAGCCTTAACGCAGGGGGCTCTTCACCCCTCCACTTT.

A note on this clone: Mismatch with germline at one junction end may stem from a read error. The chain combines TRBV7-9 with TRBJ1-6, with a weak D call TRBD1 (6 bases). The CDR3 length is 15 residues. Germline V gives CDR1 SEHNR, CDR2 FQNEAQ (reference sequence). CDR3 DNA: TGTTCCAGCAGCCGTTCTGTGGGGGCTGGATCACCCCTCCACTTT. Translating it yields CSSSRSVGAGSPLHF.

This clone was counted a few times. V gene TRBV14 combines with J gene TRBJ2-7; the D gene is possibly TRBD1 (6 bases). The V end was cut by 1 base, the J end by 10 bases, with 14 bases between. This CDR3 has 13 amino acids. Germline CDR1 and CDR2: SGHDN and FVKESK. The CDR3 sequence is CASSQVLQGPQYF. The CDR3 bases are TGTGCCAGCAGCCAAGTTTTACAGGGTCCCCAGTACTTC.

This clone showed up just once. The rearrangement joins TRBV5-4 to TRBJ1-1; D may be TRBD1 (5 bases). Germline CDR1 and CDR2: SGHNT and YYREEE (reference sequence). This CDR3 has 15 amino acids. Deletions cut 7 bases from V and 0 bases from J, with 16 bases between. Here the CDR3 reads CASRVLGGMNTEAFF. DNA of the CDR3: TGTGCCAGCCGAGTTCTCGGGGGTATGAACACTGAAGCTTTCTTT.

The chain links TRBV4-3 to TRBJ1-6; 7 bases map to TRBD1. From germline, CDR1 is LGHNA and CDR2 YSLEER. The CDR3 consists of 14 residues. V was clipped by 4 bases and J by 5 bases; unmatched bases: 2. The CDR3 nucleotides read TGCGCCAGCAGCCTAGGACAGGATAATTCACCCCTCCACTTT. This sequence encodes CASSLGQDNSPLHF.

V gene TRBV5-1 combines with J gene TRBJ2-1; D call uncertain. V dropped 4 bases and J dropped 8 bases, with 19 bases sitting between them. This CDR3 spans 15 amino acids. In germline, CDR1 is SGHRS, CDR2 YFSETQ. The CDR3 nucleotides read TGCGCCAGCAGCGCGGCCCTGATAGGCCGCGATGAGCAGTTCTTC. Its protein is CASSAALIGRDEQFF. The full variable domain, with the rest looked up from reference TRBV5-1 and TRBJ2-1, is KAGVTQTPRYLIKTRGQQVTLSCSPISGHRSVSWYQQTPGQGLQFLFEYFSETQRNKGNFPGRFSGRQFSNSRSEMNVSTLELGDSALYLCASSAALIGRDEQFFGPGTRLTVL.

This clone was counted a single time. This chain uses TRBV20-1 with TRBJ2-5; D is uncertain. V lost 3 bases and J lost 3, with 2 bases in between. The length of the CDR3 is 10 residues. Germline V gene lookup returns CDR1 DFQATT and CDR2 SNEGSKA (reference sequence). Written as DNA, the CDR3 is TGCAGTGCTAGTAAAGAGACCCAGTACTTC. This codes for CSASKETQYF.

CDR3 nucleotide sequence: TGTGCCAGCAGCTTAGCTTCCGGGACTATTAGCGAGACCCAGTACTTC. It specifies CASSLASGTISETQYF. The chain uses TRBV11-2 and TRBJ2-5; 7 bases are shared with TRBD2. Unmatched junction bases numbered 10, after V lost 1 base and J lost 5 bases. CDR1 is SGHAT, CDR2 FQNNGV, per germline. The CDR3 covers 16 residues.

This chain links TRBV4-2 with TRBJ1-5, with TRBD1 as a possible D gene (6 bases). Germline V CDR1 and CDR2: LGHNA, YNFKEQ. This CDR3 spans 15 amino acids. Trimming removed 0 bases from V and 6 bases from J, with 12 bases in between. CDR3 nucleotides: TGTGCCAGCAGCCAAGATAGCGGGGGGCTTCAGCCCCAGCATTTT. This translates into CASSQDSGGLQPQHF.

The V call is TRBV5-1, the J call TRBJ2-5; 12 bases line up with TRBD2. The germline V gene has CDR1 SGHRS and CDR2 YFSETQ. The V and J ends lost 4 bases and 4 bases, in that order; junction bases with no gene match: 5. The CDR3 has 15 amino acids. In nucleotides, the CDR3 is TGCGCCAGCAGCAGATTACTAGCGGGGGGAGAGACCCAGTACTTC. Encoded protein: CASSRLLAGGETQYF.

The gene calls are TRBV5-6 and TRBJ1-5, with TRBD1 matching 10 bases. The junction had 3 bases not matched to a gene; V was cut back by 1 base and J by 2 bases. In germline, CDR1 is SGHDT, CDR2 YYEEEE. The CDR3 contains 16 residues. The CDR3 here is CASSLRGTGGNQPQHF. CDR3 in DNA: TGTGCCAGCAGCTTGAGGGGGACAGGGGGCAATCAGCCCCAGCATTTT.

This clone showed up just once. The gene calls are TRBV4-1 and TRBJ2-1; possibly TRBD2 for D (6 bases). The germline V and J ends were trimmed by 0 bases and 7 bases, with 13 bases remaining between them. CDR1 is MGHRA and CDR2 is YSYEKL in the germline V gene. CDR3 length: 15 amino acids. CDR3 bases: TGCGCCAGCAGCCAAGAGGGGACTGCCCTGAATGAGCAGTTCTTC. Protein: CASSQEGTALNEQFF.

The V and J genes are TRBV15 and TRBJ2-1; weak D call: TRBD1 (5 bases). The CDR3 is 13 amino acids. Looked up from germline, CDR1 is LNHNV and CDR2 is YYDKDF (reference sequence). The ends were cut back, 0 bases at V and 8 bases at J, with 8 bases in the middle. Here the CDR3 reads CATSRDGAHEQFF. The CDR3, as DNA: TGTGCCACCAGCAGAGATGGGGCGCATGAGCAGTTCTTC.

This rearrangement joins TRBV6-1 to TRBJ2-4, with TRBD1 matching 7 bases. Germline trimming cut 4 bases from V and 3 bases from J; bases unmatched to any gene: 9. CDR1 and CDR2 (germline): MNHNS, SASEGT. CDR3 length: 16 amino acids. Here the CDR3 DNA reads TGTGCCAGCAGTGTGGATCGAGGGGGCGTCAAAAACATTCAGTACTTC. Amino acid sequence: CASSVDRGGVKNIQYF.

This sequence joins TRBV7-9 and TRBJ2-2; D not resolved. Deletions cut 3 bases from V and 6 bases from J, with 8 bases between. Germline CDR1 reads SEHNR; CDR2 reads FQNEAQ (reference sequence). The CDR3 is 13 amino acids. In DNA, the CDR3 is TGTGCCAGCAGCTTTAGAGTCTCCGGGGAGCTGTTTTTT. Translated: CASSFRVSGELFF.

The chain has TRBV4-1 and TRBJ1-2; TRBD1 is a possible D gene (6 bases). V lost 0 bases, J lost 2 bases, and 10 bases lay in between. The CDR3 loop spans 15 amino acids. Per germline, CDR1 MGHRA and CDR2 YSYEKL. The CDR3 nucleotides read TGCGCCAGCAGCCAAGATGAGAGGGGGAACTATGGCTACACCTTC. Amino acid sequence: CASSQDERGNYGYTF.

The V call is TRBV19, the J call TRBJ2-3; TRBD1 aligns across 7 bases. CDR1 LNHDA and CDR2 SQIVND come from the germline V gene (reference sequence). CDR3 length equals 14 residues. J gave up 3 bases and V 9 bases, and 9 bases lay outside the gene matches. The CDR3 DNA follows: TGTGCCAGCGGGACCGACAGGGCGACAGATACGCAGTATTTT. This encodes CASGTDRATDTQYF.

The chain has TRBV28 and TRBJ1-2, with D possibly matching TRBD1 (5 bases). V lost 1 base, J lost 4 bases, and 10 bases lay in between. The length of the CDR3 is 14 residues. Germline V gene data show CDR1 as MDHEN and CDR2 as SYDVKM. The CDR3 spells CASSLSLQVYGYTF. In nucleotides, the CDR3 is TGTGCCAGCAGTTTATCTTTACAGGTCTATGGCTACACCTTC.

J is TRBJ2-7 and V is TRBV27, with 7 bases lining up with TRBD2. Germline V gives CDR1 MNHEY, CDR2 SMNVEV (reference sequence). CDR3 length: 18 residues. The V gene end was trimmed by 6 bases and the J gene end by 1 base; junction bases not matched to a gene: 18. CDR3 in amino acids: CASRPGLGGWGPSYEQYF. CDR3 DNA sequence: TGTGCCAGCAGGCCTGGGCTGGGGGGGTGGGGCCCGTCCTACGAGCAGTACTTC.

The rearrangement uses TRBV11-2 and TRBJ1-4; 7 nucleotides agree with TRBD1. The germline gives CDR1 SGHAT, CDR2 FQNNGV. The CDR3 length is 15 residues. J gave up 7 bases and V 1 base, and 6 bases lay outside the gene matches. The CDR3 region is CASSLVLTGIEKLFF. The DNA of the CDR3 is TGTGCCAGCAGCTTAGTTTTGACAGGGATTGAAAAACTGTTTTTT.

The rearrangement joins TRBV19 to TRBJ1-4; D not certain. The CDR3 runs 13 residues. The germline gives CDR1 LNHDA, CDR2 SQIVND (reference sequence). Trimming took off 7 bases at V and 7 bases at J, with 13 bases between the two ends. CDR3 region: CASNEVAGEKLFF. The CDR3 nucleotides are TGTGCCAGTAATGAGGTGGCTGGTGAAAAACTGTTTTTT.

This clone is a singleton in its sample. The chain combines TRBV4-3 with TRBJ2-2; 10 bases fit TRBD2. Trimming at V came to 3 bases and at J to 5 bases, leaving 6 bases not matched to a gene. The CDR3 contains 16 residues. Germline loops: CDR1 LGHNA, CDR2 YSLEER. Here the CDR3 DNA reads TGCGCCAGCAGCCACCGCAGCGGGGGGGGAACCGGGGAGCTGTTTTTT. Translation gives CASSHRSGGGTGELFF.

V and J are TRBV14 and TRBJ2-3; 9 positions match TRBD2. The V gene end was trimmed by 4 bases and the J gene end by 0 bases; junction bases not matched to a gene: 14. In germline, CDR1 is SGHDN, CDR2 FVKESK. This CDR3 has 19 residues. The chain's CDR3 is CASSLRSGGSLVSTDTQYF. DNA of the CDR3: TGTGCCAGCAGCCTCCGGAGCGGGGGGTCGCTCGTAAGCACAGATACGCAGTATTTT.